The entry that follows covers one TCR beta chain sequence. The sample is drawn from a study of T cells in Graves' hyperthyroidism and ophthalmopathy. Trimming took 5 bases from V and 6 from J, leaving 11 bases between them. The CDR3 is made up of 12 amino acids. The germline V gene has CDR1 SQVTM and CDR2 ANQGSEA. TCR beta CDR3 region amplification was performed from RNA transcripts. First-round RT-PCR of the TCR CDR3 relied on the HTBI primer set. TCRdb recomputed calls from the multiplex PCR reads with MiXCR, one row per CDR3 protein. The sample shows a few hundred thousand distinct CDR3 sequences, approximately 17% of them seen only once.

This chain joins TRBV29-1 and TRBJ2-1; D might be TRBD1 (6 bases). The clonotype was recovered from a woman between 18 and 29 years old with Graves' ophthalmopathy. Material for sequencing was blood. This CDR3 is CSVQGSGNEQFF. CDR3 sequence (DNA): TGCAGCGTTCAGGGGTCCGGCAATGAGCAGTTCTTC.